Each of the 18 T cell receptor beta chains below was sequenced from the same sample in a study of blood T cells in healthy people across ages. Primers used in a second PCR of roughly 6 to 11 cycles were a sample-barcoded 5' primer and a J-beta primer mix. TCRdb fed the 5' RACE reads into MiXCR, producing one record per CDR3 protein. The sample records more than 450,000 distinct CDR3 sequences, about 26% being singletons. This sample was also put to use in a study of T cells of mothers and their children.

Sequences were obtained from blood. The receptors derive from a boy aged 2 to 10 in good health.

This clonotype has just a few counts. V gene TRBV10-2 combines with J gene TRBJ2-2, with TRBD2 matching over 9 bases. The CDR3 consists of 17 residues. CDR1 and CDR2 (germline): WSHSY, SAAADI. V gave up 2 bases and J gave up 2 bases; unmatched junction bases: 6. DNA of the CDR3: TGCGCCAGCAGTGAGATAGCGGGAGTCTTTAACACCGGGGAGCTGTTTTTT. Protein product: CASSEIAGVFNTGELFF.

J is TRBJ2-5 and V is TRBV27; D might be TRBD1 (6 bases). V was pared by 7 bases and J by 1 base, with 13 bases between. Germline V gene lookup returns CDR1 MNHEY and CDR2 SMNVEV (reference sequence). The CDR3 length is 14 residues. The CDR3 bases are TGTGCCAGCAAGGGGGTCCGCTTCCAAGAGACCCAGTACTTC. Its protein is CASKGVRFQETQYF.

The chain combines TRBV5-1 with TRBJ2-2, with D possibly being TRBD2 (6 bases). V shed 3 bases and J shed 4 bases, with 16 bases lying between them. Looked up from germline, CDR1 is SGHRS and CDR2 is YFSETQ. There are 16 residues in the CDR3. CDR3 sequence: CASSSGGVGGTGELFF. In nucleotides, the CDR3 is TGCGCCAGCAGCTCAGGAGGGGTCGGGGGCACCGGGGAGCTGTTTTTT.

The rearrangement uses TRBV3-1 and TRBJ2-7; maybe TRBD2 (5 bases). The V gene's germline CDR1 is LGHDT and CDR2 YNNKEL (reference sequence). The CDR3 length is 14 residues. V shed 4 bases and J shed 2 bases, with 12 bases lying between them. The CDR3 loop reads CASSPLEAAYEQYF. The CDR3, as DNA: TGTGCCAGCAGCCCCCTGGAGGCGGCCTACGAGCAGTACTTC.

J is TRBJ2-5 and V is TRBV6-1, with TRBD1 as a possible D gene (6 bases). The end of the DNA fits TRBJ2-1 better, so the J call may be wrong. The CDR3 is 13 amino acids. Germline V gives CDR1 MNHNS, CDR2 SASEGT. CDR3 protein: CASSEADRYKQFF. CDR3 nucleotides: TGTGCCAGCAGTGAAGCGGACAGATACAAGCAGTTCTTC.

This clonotype came up many times. The chain couples TRBV10-3 to TRBJ2-7; D is ambiguous. This CDR3 region has 13 residues. The germline V gene has CDR1 ENHRY and CDR2 SYGVKD. V lost 5 bases and J lost 2, with 10 bases in between. Here the CDR3 reads CAISPGTTYEQYF. CDR3 in DNA: TGTGCCATCAGTCCGGGCACGACCTACGAGCAGTACTTC.

This chain links TRBV12-3 or TRBV12-4 with TRBJ1-4; D gene unclear. The CDR3 extends over 12 amino acids. V was cut by 6 bases and J by 8 bases, with 10 bases left in between. CDR3 in DNA: TGTGCCAGCAGAGATAGAAAGGAAAAACTGTTTTTT. It codes for CASRDRKEKLFF.

The chain has TRBV30 and TRBJ1-1, with 7 bases matching TRBD1. From germline, CDR1 is GTSNPN and CDR2 SVGIG (reference sequence). V dropped 3 bases and J dropped 0; count of bases not matched to a gene: 10. The CDR3 loop spans 16 amino acids. CDR3 bases: TGTGCCTGGAGCTATTACAGGGGAATCATGAACACTGAAGCTTTCTTT. Its protein product is CAWSYYRGIMNTEAFF.

The chain has TRBV27 and TRBJ2-3; 7 bases are shared with TRBD2. Per germline, CDR1 MNHEY and CDR2 SMNVEV (reference sequence). The CDR3 is 14 residues long. J lost 5 bases, V lost 7 bases, and 9 bases had no gene match. CDR3 nucleotide sequence: TGTGCCAGCAATTTGGGCGGGAGTTTAGATACGCAGTATTTT. Translation gives CASNLGGSLDTQYF.

This clonotype was seen only a few times. V and J are TRBV27 and TRBJ2-7; D call uncertain. CDR1 and CDR2 from the germline V gene are MNHEY and SMNVEV (reference sequence). V was clipped by 11 bases and J by 2 bases, with 10 bases between them. The CDR3 sequence is 11 residues long. The CDR3 sequence: CAGNLAYEQYF. CDR3 nucleotide sequence: TGTGCCGGTAATTTGGCCTACGAGCAGTACTTC.

The V and J genes are TRBV12-3 or TRBV12-4 and TRBJ2-4, with D perhaps assigned TRBD1 or TRBD2 (7 bases each). V was trimmed by 6 bases and J by 7 bases, leaving 13 bases between them. This CDR3 has 13 amino acids. CDR3 loop: CASRTQGGNIQYF. The CDR3 nucleotides are TGTGCCAGCAGGACCCAGGGGGGGAACATTCAGTACTTC.

In DNA, the CDR3 is TGCGCCAGCAGCTTGGACGTATACTCTGGGGCCAACGTCCTGACTTTC. It encodes CASSLDVYSGANVLTF. This rearrangement joins TRBV5-1 to TRBJ2-6; no clear D gene. Germline assignment: CDR1 SGHRS and CDR2 YFSETQ. The CDR3 is made up of 16 amino acids. V lost 0 bases, J lost 0 bases, and 7 bases lay in between.

This chain links TRBV20-1 with TRBJ2-7; 10 bases fit TRBD2. The V gene's germline CDR1 is DFQATT and CDR2 SNEGSKA (reference sequence). CDR3 length: 16 residues. The junction had 12 bases not matched to a gene; V was cut back by 2 bases and J by 5 bases. As DNA, the CDR3 is TGCAGTGCTAGAACGGCGGGGCTAGCGGGAGTCCACGAGCAGTACTTC. This sequence encodes CSARTAGLAGVHEQYF.

The V and J genes are TRBV20-1 and TRBJ2-1; a weak D match, TRBD2 (5 bases). Germline lookup yields CDR1 DFQATT and CDR2 SNEGSKA (reference sequence). This CDR3 is built from 15 residues. Trimming shortened V by 1 base and J by 4 bases, and 14 bases separated the two germline ends. CDR3 protein: CSARGGLARYNEQFF. The CDR3 DNA reads as TGCAGTGCTAGAGGCGGGCTAGCTAGGTACAATGAGCAGTTCTTC.

V gene TRBV7-9 combines with J gene TRBJ2-5; the D gene could be TRBD1 or TRBD2 (5 bases each). The J call is in doubt because the DNA end fits TRBJ2-1 better. Germline loops: CDR1 SEHNR, CDR2 FQNEAQ (reference sequence). The CDR3 totals 11 residues. The CDR3 DNA reads TGTGCCAGGGGGACCAACAATGAGCAGTTCTTC. This encodes CARGTNNEQFF.

The rearrangement joins TRBV6-6 to TRBJ1-4, with D unresolved. The CDR3 totals 14 residues. Deletions cut 5 bases from V and 6 bases from J, with 13 bases between. CDR1 is MNHNY, CDR2 SVGAGI, per germline (reference sequence). The CDR3 DNA reads as TGTGCCAGCAGTGCCACGATGGCGGATGAAAAACTGTTTTTT. As protein: CASSATMADEKLFF.

The V and J genes are TRBV21-1 and TRBJ1-1. TRBV21-1 is a pseudogene segment. This CDR3 has 15 amino acids. The CDR3 DNA is TGTGCCAGCCTCTCGGTGGCTCATATGAACACTGAAGCTTTCTTT. Its translation: CASLSVAHMNTEAFF.

The rearrangement links TRBV9 to TRBJ2-3; unclear D gene. Germline CDR1 and CDR2: SGDLS and YYNGEE. The CDR3 is 12 amino acids. Trimming stripped 4 bases from V and 5 bases from J, with 8 bases between. CDR3 sequence reads: CASSPSLDTQYF. The CDR3 DNA is TGTGCCAGCAGCCCATCCTTAGATACGCAGTATTTT.